This entry lists 4 T cell receptor beta chains sequenced from one sample in a study of blood T cell repertoires in COVID-19 (TCRdb year 2020). Library method: the immunoSEQ multiplex PCR assay. Held by TCRdb, this immuneACCESS table contains in-frame sequences only and omits some clones. Under half of the omission traces to an unresolved V gene where checked; the cause of the rest is unknown. A total of about 150,000 clones appear in this sample, roughly 80% of them only once. Of the sample, roughly 0.6% is held by the ten largest clones. The specimen was peripheral blood. The source of these receptors is a man aged 60-69 years with acute or convalescent COVID-19.

This clone was counted a single time. V usage is TRBV9 and J usage is TRBJ1-1; no reliable D call. This CDR3 has 14 amino acids. V was shortened by 3 bases and J by 7 bases, with 16 bases between the two germline ends. Germline V CDR1 and CDR2: SGDLS, YYNGEE. The DNA of the CDR3 is TGTGCCAGCAGCGACTCTCAGAGGGTTGATGAAGCTTTCTTT. It is translated as CASSDSQRVDEAFF. Supplemented by reference TRBV9 and TRBJ1-1, the full variable domain reads DSGVTQTPKHLITATGQRVTLRCSPRSGDLSVYWYQQSLDQGLQFLIQYYNGEERAKGNILERFSAQQFPDLHSELNLSSLELGDSALYFCASSDSQRVDEAFFGQGTRLTVV.

The rearrangement uses TRBV19 and TRBJ1-6; 7 bases line up with TRBD1. The V gene's germline CDR1 is LNHDA and CDR2 SQIVND (reference sequence). CDR3 length: 15 amino acids. V was pared by 6 bases and J by 5 bases, with 7 bases of the junction left unmatched. CDR3 coding DNA: TGTGCCAGTAGACCAAGGGGACAGCATAATTCACCCCTCCACTTT. It is translated as CASRPRGQHNSPLHF.

The chain recombines TRBV7-9 with TRBJ2-3; 10 positions match TRBD2. The germline gives CDR1 SEHNR, CDR2 FQNEAQ (reference sequence). The trim removed 2 bases at V and 5 bases at J, leaving 4 bases unmatched. The length of the CDR3 is 15 residues. Here the CDR3 reads CASSLMVAGGDTQYF. In nucleotides, the CDR3 is TGTGCCAGCAGCTTAATGGTAGCGGGAGGAGATACGCAGTATTTT. Combining the CDR3 with reference TRBV7-9 and TRBJ2-3 gives the whole variable domain DTGVSQNPRHKITKRGQNVTFRCDPISEHNRLYWYRQTLGQGPEFLTYFQNEAQLEKSRLLSDRFSAERPKGSFSTLEIQRTEQGDSAMYLCASSLMVAGGDTQYFGPGTRLTVL.

The chain employs TRBV9 and TRBJ2-5; 8 bases agree with TRBD1. The V and J ends lost 4 bases and 1 base, in that order; junction bases with no gene match: 9. Germline V gene data show CDR1 as SGDLS and CDR2 as YYNGEE. CDR3 size: 16 residues. The CDR3 loop is CASSPGQGWTQETQYF. In DNA, the CDR3 is TGTGCCAGCAGCCCCGGACAGGGTTGGACCCAAGAGACCCAGTACTTC.